This is a list of T cell receptor beta chains from one sample in a study of CD8+CD57+ T cells in acquired aplastic anemia. Using its own MiXCR run on the reads, TCRdb lists one record per CDR3 protein. The sample records approximately 220,000 distinct CDR3 sequences, around 43% being singletons. Sequenced sample: sorted CD4+, CD8+, or CD8+CD57+ T cells (not recorded which) from PBMCs. The origin of the receptors is a human donor with aplastic anemia. CDR3s include the opening cysteine and the closing phenylalanine or tryptophan. Each record gives: V gene, D gene, clone size, J gene, CDR3 protein, CDR3 DNA. A D gene is named only where the DNA matches it firmly. Rows may omit the clone size; those that give it use once, few, many or a size class.

V gene: TRBV6-1; D gene: -; clone size: many; J gene: TRBJ2-7; CDR3 protein: CASSGQTTSPDEQYF; CDR3 DNA: TGTGCCAGCAGTGGACAGACTACCTCCCCGGACGAGCAGTACTTC
V gene: TRBV7-4; D gene: TRBD2; clone size: many; J gene: TRBJ2-1; CDR3 protein: CASSLEAVREGGSYNEQFF; CDR3 DNA: TGTGCCAGCAGCTTAGAGGCTGTGCGGGAGGGTGGGTCCTACAATGAGCAGTTCTTC
V gene: TRBV7-9; D gene: TRBD1; clone size: -; J gene: TRBJ1-2; CDR3 protein: CASSGGTGNYGYTF; CDR3 DNA: TGTGCCAGCAGCGGAGGGACAGGAAACTATGGCTACACCTTC
V gene: TRBV20-1; D gene: -; clone size: -; J gene: TRBJ2-7; CDR3 protein: CSAFSDEQYF; CDR3 DNA: TGCAGTGCCTTTAGCGACGAGCAGTACTTC
V gene: TRBV29-1; D gene: -; clone size: few; J gene: TRBJ2-6; CDR3 protein: CSVDLAGSSGANVLTF; CDR3 DNA: TGCAGCGTTGATCTGGCAGGGAGCTCTGGGGCCAACGTCCTGACTTTC
V gene: TRBV12-3/TRBV12-4; D gene: TRBD2; clone size: many; J gene: TRBJ2-7; CDR3 protein: CASSRGTLADYEQYF; CDR3 DNA: TGTGCCAGCAGCCGCGGGACACTAGCGGACTACGAGCAGTACTTC
V gene: TRBV25-1; D gene: TRBD1; clone size: -; J gene: TRBJ1-2; CDR3 protein: CASSEYTGVGYTF; CDR3 DNA: TGTGCCAGCAGTGAATATACAGGGGTTGGCTACACCTTC
V gene: TRBV19; D gene: -; clone size: -; J gene: TRBJ1-5; CDR3 protein: CASSWGASNQPQHF; CDR3 DNA: TGTGCCAGTAGTTGGGGGGCCAGCAATCAGCCCCAGCATTTT
V gene: TRBV9; D gene: TRBD1; clone size: many; J gene: TRBJ1-3; CDR3 protein: CASSVAQGYSGNTIYF; CDR3 DNA: TGTGCCAGCAGCGTAGCACAGGGGTACTCTGGAAACACCATATATTTT
V gene: TRBV10-3; D gene: TRBD1; clone size: -; J gene: TRBJ2-1; CDR3 protein: CAIRRTPGQGRNEQFF; CDR3 DNA: TGTGCCATCAGGCGGACCCCGGGACAGGGACGGAATGAGCAGTTCTTC
V gene: TRBV7-8; D gene: TRBD2; clone size: once; J gene: TRBJ2-5; CDR3 protein: CASSLGLAGGGYGETQYF; CDR3 DNA: TGTGCCAGCAGCTTAGGACTAGCGGGAGGCGGTTACGGGGAGACCCAGTACTTC
V gene: TRBV4-3; D gene: TRBD2; clone size: many; J gene: TRBJ2-7; CDR3 protein: CASSQDREGYEQYF; CDR3 DNA: TGCGCCAGCAGCCAAGATAGGGAGGGCTACGAGCAGTACTTC
V gene: TRBV7-8; D gene: -; clone size: many; J gene: TRBJ1-1; CDR3 protein: CASSLSSGDPEAFF; CDR3 DNA: TGTGCCAGCAGCTTGAGCTCGGGGGACCCTGAAGCTTTCTTT
V gene: TRBV27; D gene: TRBD2; clone size: many; J gene: TRBJ2-7; CDR3 protein: CASSPNRLAEYF; CDR3 DNA: TGTGCCAGCAGTCCCAACCGACTAGCGGAGTACTTC
V gene: TRBV7-8; D gene: -; clone size: once; J gene: TRBJ2-7; CDR3 protein: CASTLLPHTYEQYF; CDR3 DNA: TGTGCCAGCACCCTTTTACCCCATACCTACGAGCAGTACTTC
V gene: TRBV2; D gene: -; clone size: many; J gene: TRBJ2-7; CDR3 protein: CASRGKEQYF; CDR3 DNA: TGTGCCAGCAGAGGGAAAGAGCAGTACTTC
V gene: TRBV4-3; D gene: TRBD1; clone size: many; J gene: TRBJ1-6; CDR3 protein: CASSQDGTGALSLHF; CDR3 DNA: TGCGCCAGCAGCCAAGACGGGACAGGGGCTTTGTCCCTCCACTTT
V gene: TRBV7-9; D gene: -; clone size: -; J gene: TRBJ1-3; CDR3 protein: CASSLGRVANTIYF; CDR3 DNA: TGTGCCAGCAGCTTAGGCAGGGTCGCAAACACCATATATTTT
V gene: TRBV2; D gene: -; clone size: -; J gene: TRBJ1-2; CDR3 protein: CASATDYGYTF; CDR3 DNA: TGTGCCAGCGCGACAGACTATGGCTACACCTTC
V gene: TRBV9; D gene: -; clone size: -; J gene: TRBJ1-1; CDR3 protein: CASSARQGLNTEAFF; CDR3 DNA: TGTGCCAGCAGCGCCCGGCAGGGGTTGAACACTGAAGCTTTCTTT
V gene: TRBV7-9; D gene: -; clone size: many; J gene: TRBJ2-7; CDR3 protein: CASSLGWAEQYF; CDR3 DNA: TGTGCCAGCAGCTTAGGTTGGGCCGAGCAGTACTTC
V gene: TRBV24-1; D gene: -; clone size: -; J gene: TRBJ2-3; CDR3 protein: CATSDKGVTTDTQYF; CDR3 DNA: TGTGCCACCAGTGATAAAGGAGTTACCACAGATACGCAGTATTTT
V gene: TRBV7-9; D gene: TRBD1; clone size: -; J gene: TRBJ2-4; CDR3 protein: CASSAGPGQGRIGRNIQYF; CDR3 DNA: TGTGCCAGCAGCGCGGGCCCGGGACAGGGGAGGATTGGTAGAAACATTCAGTACTTC
V gene: TRBV27; D gene: -; clone size: -; J gene: TRBJ2-1; CDR3 protein: CASSLSSRTEQFF; CDR3 DNA: TGTGCCAGCAGTTTATCGTCCAGGACCGAGCAGTTCTTC
V gene: TRBV7-9; D gene: -; clone size: many; J gene: TRBJ2-1; CDR3 protein: CASSLGPLTGEQFF; CDR3 DNA: TGTGCCAGCAGCTTAGGTCCCCTGACGGGTGAGCAGTTCTTC
V gene: TRBV7-9; D gene: TRBD1; clone size: many; J gene: TRBJ1-2; CDR3 protein: CASSARDRENYGYTF; CDR3 DNA: TGTGCCAGCAGCGCCCGGGACAGGGAGAACTATGGCTACACCTTC
V gene: TRBV18; D gene: -; clone size: -; J gene: TRBJ2-5; CDR3 protein: CASSPTEEETQYF; CDR3 DNA: TGTGCCAGCTCACCGACAGAAGAGGAGACCCAGTACTTC
V gene: TRBV7-3; D gene: -; clone size: -; J gene: TRBJ2-5; CDR3 protein: CASSPRGGETQYF; CDR3 DNA: TGTGCCAGCAGCCCTCGCGGAGGGGAGACCCAGTACTTC
V gene: TRBV7-2; D gene: -; clone size: -; J gene: TRBJ2-7; CDR3 protein: CASSLRPGQGHYEQYF; CDR3 DNA: TGTGCCAGCAGCTTACGTCCCGGGCAGGGGCACTACGAGCAGTACTTC
V gene: TRBV25-1; D gene: -; clone size: -; J gene: TRBJ1-2; CDR3 protein: CASSLGQIPPGYTF; CDR3 DNA: TGTGCCAGCAGTTTGGGACAAATCCCTCCTGGCTACACCTTC
V gene: TRBV7-9; D gene: TRBD2; clone size: -; J gene: TRBJ2-2; CDR3 protein: CASSSTLAGTGELFF; CDR3 DNA: TGTGCCAGCAGCTCCACATTAGCGGGCACCGGGGAGCTGTTTTTC
V gene: TRBV6-5; D gene: -; clone size: -; J gene: TRBJ2-7; CDR3 protein: CASSYETGGTAYEQYF; CDR3 DNA: TGTGCCAGCAGTTACGAGACCGGAGGGACGGCCTACGAGCAGTACTTC
V gene: TRBV2; D gene: TRBD1; clone size: once; J gene: TRBJ2-7; CDR3 protein: CASKTGAFEQYF; CDR3 DNA: TGTGCCAGCAAGACAGGGGCCTTTGAGCAGTACTTC
V gene: TRBV20-1; D gene: -; clone size: many; J gene: TRBJ1-6; CDR3 protein: CSARRRANSPLHF; CDR3 DNA: TGCAGTGCTAGGAGGAGGGCTAATTCACCCCTCCACTTT
V gene: TRBV7-8; D gene: TRBD1; clone size: once; J gene: TRBJ1-5; CDR3 protein: CASTLTGSNQPQHF; CDR3 DNA: TGTGCCAGCACCTTGACAGGGAGCAATCAGCCCCAGCATTTT
V gene: TRBV20-1; D gene: TRBD2; clone size: -; J gene: TRBJ2-3; CDR3 protein: CSARTSGEADTQYF; CDR3 DNA: TGCAGTGCGCGGACTAGCGGGGAGGCAGATACGCAGTATTTT
V gene: TRBV4-3; D gene: -; clone size: many; J gene: TRBJ2-7; CDR3 protein: CASSYMDSSYEQYF; CDR3 DNA: TGCGCCAGCAGCTACATGGACAGCTCCTACGAGCAGTACTTC
V gene: TRBV24-1; D gene: -; clone size: once; J gene: TRBJ1-2; CDR3 protein: CATSVGESYGYTF; CDR3 DNA: TGTGCCACCAGTGTAGGAGAAAGCTATGGCTACACCTTC
V gene: TRBV19; D gene: -; clone size: -; J gene: TRBJ1-2; CDR3 protein: CATQGRNYGYTF; CDR3 DNA: TGTGCCACCCAAGGGCGGAACTATGGCTACACCTTC
V gene: TRBV19; D gene: -; clone size: -; J gene: TRBJ2-3; CDR3 protein: CASSIDRVRTDTQYF; CDR3 DNA: TGTGCCAGTAGTATTGACCGGGTAAGAACAGATACGCAGTATTTT
V gene: TRBV15; D gene: -; clone size: -; J gene: TRBJ1-2; CDR3 protein: CATSTDRAVEGYTF; CDR3 DNA: TGCGCCACCAGTACCGACAGAGCGGTGGAGGGCTACACCTTC